Presented here are 29 T cell receptor beta chains from one specimen sequenced in a study of tumor-infiltrating lymphocytes in primary liver carcinoma. With a constant-region primer, TCR beta cDNA was made from 450 to 650 ng of total RNA. Employing slightly modified ARM-PCR, three nested multiplex PCR rounds were run, and these gave rise to the TCR beta libraries. PCR rounds one and two used TRBV1-TRBV30 forward primers with a C-beta reverse primer for roughly 10 cycles each. TCRdb processed the multiplex PCR reads anew with MiXCR; each CDR3 protein has one entry. The data show hundreds of thousands of distinct CDR3 sequences, more than 55% seen once. They got blood RNA out of unsorted whole blood and also pulled out germline DNA. The sample was peripheral blood. Receptors originate from a woman aged 30 to 39 with primary liver carcinoma and hepatitis B virus infection.

This clonotype was picked up a small number of times. The rearrangement uses TRBV12-5 and TRBJ2-1; D could derive from TRBD1 or TRBD2 (6 bases each). Germline CDR1 reads LGHNT; CDR2 reads FRNRAP. V was trimmed by 6 bases and J by 6 bases, leaving 12 bases between them. The CDR3 loop spans 13 amino acids. The CDR3 DNA reads TGTGCTAGTGGGCGAGGGGGGACCAATGAGCAGTTCTTC. It codes for CASGRGGTNEQFF.

This chain joins TRBV7-9 and TRBJ2-3; tentatively, D is TRBD1 or TRBD2 (5 bases each). V lost 7 bases and J 2 bases, leaving 19 bases between the germline ends. The germline V gene encodes CDR1 SEHNR and CDR2 FQNEAQ (reference sequence). The CDR3 is 16 amino acids. CDR3 nucleotide sequence: TGTGCCAGCACCGGGGCCCTAAAAACTAACACAGATACGCAGTATTTT. Translation gives CASTGALKTNTDTQYF.

Note on this clonotype: One base away lies a much larger clone, so this may be a sequencing read error. V gene TRBV6-5 combines with J gene TRBJ1-2, with D possibly being TRBD1 (5 bases). Deletions cut 11 bases from V and 4 bases from J, with 11 bases between. The CDR3 runs 11 residues. The V gene's germline CDR1 is MNHEY and CDR2 SVGAGI. The CDR3 DNA follows: TGTGCCGCCCGAAGGGGCTATGGCTACACCTTC. It codes for CAARRGYGYTF.

The CDR3 is CASSQGNYDYEQYF. CDR3 in DNA: TGTGCCAGCAGCCAGGGGAACTATGACTACGAGCAGTACTTC. The chain carries TRBV9 and TRBJ2-7, with a tentative D call TRBD1 (6 bases). Deletions cut 4 bases from V and 3 bases from J, with 14 bases between. There are 14 residues in the CDR3. Germline values: CDR1 SGDLS, CDR2 YYNGEE. Full variable domain (remainder filled in from reference TRBV9 and TRBJ2-7): DSGVTQTPKHLITATGQRVTLRCSPRSGDLSVYWYQQSLDQGLQFLIQYYNGEERAKGNILERFSAQQFPDLHSELNLSSLELGDSALYFCASSQGNYDYEQYFGPGTRLTVT.

Comments on this clonotype: A much more abundant neighbour one base away suggests this may be a read error. The rearrangement uses TRBV12-5 and TRBJ2-7, with 8 positions matching TRBD1. The CDR3 runs to 15 residues. The V gene's germline CDR1 is LGHNT and CDR2 FRNRAP. DNA for the CDR3: TGTGCTAGTGAGGGCCGGGGACAGGACTCCTACAAGCAGTACTTC. Translated, it gives CASEGRGQDSYKQYF.

The chain recombines TRBV28 with TRBJ2-7; D assignment may be TRBD1 or TRBD2 (5 bases each). The CDR3 length is 14 residues. Per the germline V gene, CDR1 is MDHEN and CDR2 is SYDVKM. The V and J ends lost 6 bases and 6 bases respectively, with 18 bases between them. The CDR3 nucleotides are TGTGCCAGCAGCGGGACCCTCACCTTGGGCGAGCAGTACTTC. Translating it yields CASSGTLTLGEQYF.

As concerns this clonotype: Relative to the germline gene, one junction end is altered; a read error may explain this. This chain links TRBV29-1 with TRBJ1-2, with 7 nucleotides matching TRBD1. The CDR3 sequence is 13 residues long. The germline CDR1 and CDR2 sequences are SQVTM and ANQGSEA. CDR3 amino acids: CNVGQEPNYDYTF. CDR3 sequence (DNA): TGCAACGTTGGACAGGAGCCGAACTATGACTACACCTTC. Drawing the rest from reference TRBV29-1 and TRBJ1-2, the complete variable domain is SAVISQKPSRDICQRGTSLTIQCQVDSQVTMMFWYRQQPGQSLTLIATANQGSEATYESGFVIDKFPISRPNLTFSTLTVSNMSPEDSSIYLCNVGQEPNYDYTFGSGTRLTVV.

In the case of this clonotype: A much larger clone differs from this one at a single base, so this may be a read error. The chain joins TRBV6-5 to TRBJ1-4; D is ambiguous. In germline, CDR1 is MNHEY, CDR2 SVGAGI. CDR3 length: 14 amino acids. The ends were cut back, 5 bases at V and 10 bases at J, with 17 bases in the middle. The CDR3 nucleotides are TGTGCCAGCAGTACCCGGGATATCGGTGGAAAACTGTTTTTT. This gives the protein CASSTRDIGGKLFF.

Details on this clonotype: A read error is possible here, since a much larger clone lies one base away. The J gene is TRBJ2-1, the V gene TRBV6-1, with 8 bases fitting TRBD1. The germline V gene encodes CDR1 MNHNS and CDR2 SASEGT. The CDR3 consists of 16 residues. The CDR3 region has the DNA TGTGCCAGCAGTTGGGGTGGACAGGGTGGCTACAATGAGCAGTCCTTC. It encodes CASSWGGQGGYNEQSF.

The chain couples TRBV6-2 or TRBV6-3 to TRBJ2-2; D call uncertain. The ends were cut back, 2 bases at V and 8 bases at J, with 6 bases in the middle. CDR1 is MNHEY and CDR2 is SVGEGT in the germline V gene. CDR3 length equals 12 residues. The chain's CDR3 is CASSYPVGELFF. The CDR3 nucleotides read TGTGCCAGCAGTTACCCCGTTGGGGAGCTGTTTTTT.

As regards this clonotype: Mismatch with germline at one junction end may stem from a read error. The chain links TRBV12-3 or TRBV12-4 to TRBJ1-5; 7 nucleotides match TRBD1. The CDR3 runs to 16 residues. CDR3 in DNA: TGTGCCAGCAGTTTGGGGACCGGACAGGCGCAACAGCCCCAACATTTT. It specifies CASSLGTGQAQQPQHF.

A remark on this clonotype: A read error may account for a junction end that differs from germline. This chain links TRBV11-1 with TRBJ2-1; D unclear. The V gene's germline CDR1 is SGHAT and CDR2 FQDESV (reference sequence). CDR3 size: 15 residues. This CDR3 is CASSPRWGLSNGQFF. In nucleotides, the CDR3 is TGTGCCAGCAGCCCCCGGTGGGGTTTGAGCAATGGGCAGTTCTTC.

The V and J genes are TRBV29-1 and TRBJ2-1; 7 bases are shared with TRBD2. The CDR3 sequence is 18 residues long. Germline V CDR1 and CDR2: SQVTM, ANQGSEA. Trimming took 1 base from V and 13 from J; bases not matched to a gene: 25. The CDR3 here is CSVEGPRERESSYSEQFF. The CDR3 nucleotides are TGCAGCGTTGAAGGTCCACGAGAGCGGGAATCCTCCTACAGTGAACAGTTCTTC.

This clonotype was observed a handful of times. This could be a read error, since a much larger clone is one nucleotide away. The gene calls are TRBV28 and TRBJ2-1; 11 bases fit TRBD2. CDR1 MDHEN and CDR2 SYDVKM come from the germline V gene. The length of the CDR3 is 15 residues. CDR3 sequence reads: CASSLGTSGLSEQSF. The CDR3 nucleotides read TGTGCCAGCAGTCTCGGGACTAGCGGTCTAAGTGAGCAGTCCTTC.

There are many counts of this clonotype. This chain connects TRBV12-3 or TRBV12-4 to TRBJ1-2; no reliable D call. Trimming removed 5 bases at V and 0 bases at J, with 7 bases between. The CDR3 spans 13 residues. The chain's CDR3 is CASSPGANYGYTF. The DNA for the CDR3 is TGTGCCAGCAGTCCCGGGGCTAACTATGGCTACACCTTC.

The chain couples TRBV6-2 or TRBV6-3 to TRBJ2-5, with TRBD2 identical over 8 bases. The CDR3 extends over 15 amino acids. The germline CDR1 and CDR2 sequences are MNHEY and SVGEGT. The V gene end was trimmed by 1 base and the J gene end by 1 base; junction bases not matched to a gene: 2. CDR3 in amino acids: CASSYFSGSQETQYF. The CDR3 region has the DNA TGTGCCAGCAGTTACTTCAGCGGGAGCCAAGAGACCCAGTACTTC.

On this clonotype itself: A much larger clonotype is one base distant, so this may be a read error. The rearrangement links TRBV6-5 to TRBJ2-1, with 7 bases matching TRBD2. This CDR3 spans 14 amino acids. The germline V gene encodes CDR1 MNHEY and CDR2 SVGAGI. The CDR3 sequence: CACSYRTSYNEQFF. The CDR3 nucleotides are TGTGCCTGCAGTTACCGGACTAGTTACAATGAGCAGTTCTTC.

On this clonotype itself: Because it lacks the conserved phenylalanine or tryptophan at the end, this CDR3 is likely a read error. The V call is TRBV6-2 or TRBV6-3, the J call TRBJ2-5; TRBD1 is a possible D gene (5 bases). V lost 7 bases to trimming and J lost 2 bases, with 8 bases between them. CDR1 is MNHEY, CDR2 SVGEGT, per germline. The CDR3 consists of 12 residues. The CDR3 DNA reads as TGTGCCAGCACTGGACAACAAGAGACCCAGTACTAC. It codes for CASTGQQETQYY.

This clonotype came up a few times. Germline and junction disagree at one end, which may indicate a read error. The J gene is TRBJ2-1, the V gene TRBV14, with D uncertain. The germline V gene encodes CDR1 SGHDN and CDR2 FVKESK. The length of the CDR3 is 15 residues. This chain's CDR3 is CASSPFLNPYNEQSF. DNA of the CDR3: TGTGCCAGCAGCCCCTTCTTAAACCCCTACAATGAGCAGTCCTTC.

The chain recombines TRBV2 with TRBJ1-5, with 7 bases identical to TRBD1. Germline-derived CDR1 and CDR2 are SNHLY and FYNNEI. CDR3 length equals 16 residues. The V and J ends lost 9 bases and 0 bases, in that order; junction bases with no gene match: 11. CDR3 DNA sequence: TGTGCCAGAGGACAGGAGCGTGTCTATAGCAATCAGCCCCAGCATTTT. This codes for CARGQERVYSNQPQHF.

With respect to this clonotype: At one boundary the junction diverges from the germline segment, which might be a read error. V usage is TRBV7-8 and J usage is TRBJ2-3; D not certain. Germline V gives CDR1 SGHVS, CDR2 FQNEAQ. The CDR3 is 14 residues long. CDR3 protein: CTSSLSSSRDTQYF. CDR3 bases: TGTACCAGCAGCTTGTCCAGCAGTCGGGATACGCAGTATTTT.

Notes on this clonotype: An end of the junction differs from the germline gene, which may be a read error. The genes are TRBV11-3 and TRBJ1-1, with D maybe TRBD1 (5 bases). The CDR3 is 12 amino acids. Germline assignment: CDR1 SGHNT and CDR2 YENEEA. The CDR3: CASSLGVSETLF. CDR3 DNA: TGTGCCAGCAGCTTGGGGGTTTCTGAAACTCTCTTT.

With regard to this clonotype: This may be a read error: a much more frequent sequence differs by one nucleotide. CDR3 sequence (DNA): TGCGCCAGCAGCCAAGATGGAGATGAGCAGTTCTTC. The encoded protein is CASSQDGDEQFF. V and J are TRBV4-1 and TRBJ2-1; D is ambiguous. This CDR3 comprises 12 residues. Germline lookup yields CDR1 MGHRA and CDR2 YSYEKL. V lost 0 bases to trimming and J lost 8 bases, with 5 bases between them.

This chain connects TRBV18 to TRBJ1-2; 11 bases match TRBD1. With 2 bases clipped from V and 12 bases from J, the junction kept 11 bases outside the gene matches. Germline V gene sequence: CDR1 KGHSH, CDR2 LQKENI. The CDR3 covers 15 residues. CDR3 in DNA: TGTGCCAGCTCACCAGATGGACAGGGGGCGAATCTCGACACCTTC. Its translation is CASSPDGQGANLDTF.

This clonotype occurred many times. The chain carries TRBV11-2 and TRBJ2-1, with D unresolved. V was trimmed by 2 bases and J by 0 bases, leaving 11 bases between them. Germline CDR1 SGHAT, CDR2 FQNNGV. The CDR3 contains 16 residues. The CDR3 sequence is CASSLSSVSSYNEQFF. The CDR3 DNA sequence: TGTGCCAGCAGCTTAAGTTCGGTGAGCTCCTACAATGAGCAGTTCTTC.

This clonotype turned up a few times. The chain recombines TRBV6-6 with TRBJ1-1, with 9 bases fitting TRBD1. Germline V lookup: CDR1 MNHNY, CDR2 SVGAGI (reference sequence). Trimming took 2 bases from V and 10 from J; bases not matched to a gene: 5. This CDR3 comprises 13 residues. The CDR3 loop is CASSYGTGYGAFF. For the CDR3, the DNA is TGTGCCAGCAGTTACGGGACAGGGTATGGAGCTTTCTTT.

In the case of this clonotype: Just one base apart from a much larger clone, this may be a read error. V gene TRBV12-3 or TRBV12-4 combines with J gene TRBJ2-3, with 11 positions matching TRBD2. The CDR3 is 16 amino acids. CDR3 nucleotides: TGTGCCAACAGTTGGACTAGCGGGTCTAGCACAGATACGCAGTATTTT. This encodes CANSWTSGSSTDTQYF.

With regard to this clonotype: The junction differs from germline at one of its ends, possibly a read error. V gene TRBV4-3 combines with J gene TRBJ2-2, with D uncertain. From germline, CDR1 is LGHNA and CDR2 YSLEER. CDR3 length: 17 residues. CDR3 nucleotides: TGCGCCAGCAACCAAGAGTTCAGCCCTGGGATTGCCGGGGAGCTGTTTTTT. This translates into CASNQEFSPGIAGELFF.

This clonotype was counted between two and nine times. A much larger clone is a single base away; this may be a read error. This chain connects TRBV6-2 or TRBV6-3 to TRBJ2-1, with TRBD2 matching 9 bases. The trim removed 9 bases at V and 5 bases at J, leaving 11 bases unmatched. The germline V gene has CDR1 MNHEY and CDR2 SVGEGT. The CDR3 covers 15 residues. DNA for the CDR3: TGTGCCAGGAAACCTAGCGGGATGGGGCACAATGAGCAGTTCTTC. Translation: CARKPSGMGHNEQFF.